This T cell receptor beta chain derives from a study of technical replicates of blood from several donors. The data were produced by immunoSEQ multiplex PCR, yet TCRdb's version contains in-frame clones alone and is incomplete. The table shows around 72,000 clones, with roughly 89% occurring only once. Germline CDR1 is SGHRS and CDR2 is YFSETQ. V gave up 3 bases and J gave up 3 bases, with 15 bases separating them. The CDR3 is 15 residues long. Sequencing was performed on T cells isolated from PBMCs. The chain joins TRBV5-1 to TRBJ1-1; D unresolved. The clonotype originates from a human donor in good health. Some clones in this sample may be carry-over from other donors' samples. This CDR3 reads CASSSDKAGDTEAFF. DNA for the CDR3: TGCGCCAGCAGCTCAGACAAGGCGGGAGACACTGAAGCTTTCTTT.